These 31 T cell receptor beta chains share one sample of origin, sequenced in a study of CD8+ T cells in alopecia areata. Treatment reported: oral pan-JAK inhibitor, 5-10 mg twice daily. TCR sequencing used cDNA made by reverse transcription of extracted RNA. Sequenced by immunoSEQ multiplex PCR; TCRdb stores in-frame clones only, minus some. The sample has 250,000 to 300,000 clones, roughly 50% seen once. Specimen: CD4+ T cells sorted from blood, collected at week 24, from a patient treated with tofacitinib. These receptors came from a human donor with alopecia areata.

CDR3 in amino acids: CASSQGSDRVHSPLHF. The CDR3 coding sequence is TGCGCCAGCAGCCAAGGGTCCGACAGGGTGCATTCACCCCTCCACTTT. The rearrangement links TRBV4-3 to TRBJ1-6; the match to TRBD1 covers 7 bases. From germline, CDR1 is LGHNA and CDR2 YSLEER. The junction had 8 bases not matched to a gene; V was cut back by 1 base and J by 8 bases. CDR3 size: 16 residues.

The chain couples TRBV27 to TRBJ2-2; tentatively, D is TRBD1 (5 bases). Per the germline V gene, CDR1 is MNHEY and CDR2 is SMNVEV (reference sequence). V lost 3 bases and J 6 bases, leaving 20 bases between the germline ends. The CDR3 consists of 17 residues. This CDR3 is CASSLAGLGPTSGELFF. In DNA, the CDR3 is TGTGCCAGCAGTTTGGCAGGGCTGGGCCCCACGTCCGGGGAGCTGTTTTTT.

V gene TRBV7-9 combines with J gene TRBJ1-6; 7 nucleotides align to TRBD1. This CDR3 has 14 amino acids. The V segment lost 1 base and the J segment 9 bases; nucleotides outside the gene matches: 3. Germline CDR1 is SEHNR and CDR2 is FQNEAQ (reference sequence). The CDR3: CASSLGQGGSPLHF. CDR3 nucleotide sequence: TGTGCCAGCAGCTTAGGACAGGGCGGTTCACCCCTCCACTTT.

For the CDR3, the DNA is TGTGCCAGCAGCTGGGACGCCATAGGGGAGGAGCAGTTCTTC. Amino acids: CASSWDAIGEEQFF. V usage is TRBV11-1 and J usage is TRBJ2-1; either TRBD1 or TRBD2 may supply D (5 bases each). The CDR3 has 14 amino acids. CDR1 and CDR2 from the germline V gene are SGHAT and FQDESV (reference sequence). Deletions cut 4 bases from V and 10 bases from J, with 17 bases between. The full variable domain, rest sourced from reference TRBV11-1 and TRBJ2-1, is EAEVAQSPRYKITEKSQAVAFWCDPISGHATLYWYRQILGQGPELLVQFQDESVVDDSQLPKDRFSAERLKGVDSTLKIQPAELGDSAMYLCASSWDAIGEEQFFGPGTRLTVL.

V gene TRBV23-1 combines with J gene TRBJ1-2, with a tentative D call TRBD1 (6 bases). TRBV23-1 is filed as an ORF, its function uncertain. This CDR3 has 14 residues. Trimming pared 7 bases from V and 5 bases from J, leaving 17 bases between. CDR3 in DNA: TGCGCCAGCACAGGGTACAGGGAGTGGTATGGCTACACCTTC. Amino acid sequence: CASTGYREWYGYTF.

CDR3 in amino acids: CASNNRDTQYF. Here the CDR3 DNA reads TGTGCCAGCAATAATAGGGATACGCAGTATTTT. V and J are TRBV2 and TRBJ2-3; D is unresolved. V lost 7 bases, J lost 6 bases, and 8 bases lay in between. Germline V gene sequence: CDR1 SNHLY, CDR2 FYNNEI. The CDR3 is made up of 11 amino acids.

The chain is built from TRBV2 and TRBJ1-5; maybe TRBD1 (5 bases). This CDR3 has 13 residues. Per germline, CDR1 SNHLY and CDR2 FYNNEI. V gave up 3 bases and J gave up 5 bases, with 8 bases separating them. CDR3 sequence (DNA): TGTGCCAGCAGTGAGGGGCGGGATCAGCCCCAGCATTTT. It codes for CASSEGRDQPQHF.

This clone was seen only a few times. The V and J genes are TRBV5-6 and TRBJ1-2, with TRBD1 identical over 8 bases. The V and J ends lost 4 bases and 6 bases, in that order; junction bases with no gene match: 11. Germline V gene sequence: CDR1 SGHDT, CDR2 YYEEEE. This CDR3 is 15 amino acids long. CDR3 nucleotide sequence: TGTGCCAGCAGCCCAATCGGACAGGGAGAAGATGGCTACACCTTC. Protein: CASSPIGQGEDGYTF.

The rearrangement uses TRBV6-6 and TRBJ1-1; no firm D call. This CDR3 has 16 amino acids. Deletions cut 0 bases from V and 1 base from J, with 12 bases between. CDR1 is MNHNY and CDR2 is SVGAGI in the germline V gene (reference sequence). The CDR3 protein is CASSYSMGVGNTEAFF. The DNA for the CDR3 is TGTGCCAGCAGTTACTCGATGGGAGTGGGGAACACTGAAGCTTTCTTT.

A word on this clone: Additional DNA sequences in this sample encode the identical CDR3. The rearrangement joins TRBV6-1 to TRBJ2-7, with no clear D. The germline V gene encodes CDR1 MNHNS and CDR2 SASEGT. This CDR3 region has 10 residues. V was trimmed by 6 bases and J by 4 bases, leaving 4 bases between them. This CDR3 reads CASSVYEQYF. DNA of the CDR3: TGTGCCAGCAGCGTTTACGAGCAGTACTTC.

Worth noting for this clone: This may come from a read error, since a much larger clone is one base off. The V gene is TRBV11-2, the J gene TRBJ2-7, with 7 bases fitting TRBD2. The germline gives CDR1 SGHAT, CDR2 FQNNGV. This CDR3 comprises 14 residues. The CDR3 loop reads CASSPRASGYGQYF. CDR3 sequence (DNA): TGTGCCAGCAGCCCCCGGGCTAGCGGCTACGGGCAGTACTTC.

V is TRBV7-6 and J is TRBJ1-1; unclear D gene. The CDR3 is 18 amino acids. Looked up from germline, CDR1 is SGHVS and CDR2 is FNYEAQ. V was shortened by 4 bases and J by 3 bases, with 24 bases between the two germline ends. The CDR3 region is CASSSGPSLDRWDTEAFF. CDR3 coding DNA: TGTGCCAGCAGCTCTGGACCGTCACTAGACCGGTGGGACACTGAAGCTTTCTTT. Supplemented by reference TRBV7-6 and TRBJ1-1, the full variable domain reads GAGVSQSPRYKVTKRGQDVALRCDPISGHVSLYWYRQALGQGPEFLTYFNYEAQQDKSGLPNDRFSAERPEGSISTLTIQRTEQRDSAMYRCASSSGPSLDRWDTEAFFGQGTRLTVV.

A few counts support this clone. CDR3 sequence reads: CSVELGTRRNEQFF. The DNA of the CDR3 is TGCAGCGTTGAGCTGGGGACTCGCCGGAATGAGCAGTTCTTC. The V call is TRBV29-1, the J call TRBJ2-1; perhaps TRBD2 as D (6 bases). Germline-derived CDR1 and CDR2 are SQVTM and ANQGSEA. Trimming cost V 3 bases and J 7 bases, with 16 bases left between them. The CDR3 is 14 residues long.

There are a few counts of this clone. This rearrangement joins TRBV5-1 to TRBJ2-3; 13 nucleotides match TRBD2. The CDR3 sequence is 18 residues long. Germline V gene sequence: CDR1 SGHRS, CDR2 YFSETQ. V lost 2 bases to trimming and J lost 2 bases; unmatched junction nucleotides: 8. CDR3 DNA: TGCGCCAGCAGCTTCTCCCGTACTAGCGGGGGGGCCACAGATACGCAGTATTTT. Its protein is CASSFSRTSGGATDTQYF.

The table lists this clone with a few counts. CDR3 amino acids: CASSQVESSGGRGNIQYF. The CDR3 DNA is TGTGCCAGCAGCCAAGTGGAGTCTAGCGGGGGAAGGGGAAACATTCAGTACTTC. This chain links TRBV4-2 with TRBJ2-4, with 10 bases matching TRBD2. The CDR3 has 18 residues. Germline V gives CDR1 LGHNA, CDR2 YNFKEQ. V shed 1 base and J 6 bases; nucleotides not matched to a gene: 12.

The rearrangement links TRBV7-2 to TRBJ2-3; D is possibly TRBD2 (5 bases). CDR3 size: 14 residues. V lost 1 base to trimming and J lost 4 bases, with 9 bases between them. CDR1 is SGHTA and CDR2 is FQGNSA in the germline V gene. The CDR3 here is CASSLEASPDTQYF. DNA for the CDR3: TGTGCCAGCAGCTTAGAGGCTAGCCCAGATACGCAGTATTTT.

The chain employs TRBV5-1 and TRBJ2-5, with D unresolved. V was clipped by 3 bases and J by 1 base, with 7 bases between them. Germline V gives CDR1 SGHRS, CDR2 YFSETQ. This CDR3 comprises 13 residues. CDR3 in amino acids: CASSSGPQETQYF. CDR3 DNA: TGCGCCAGCAGCTCGGGCCCCCAAGAGACCCAGTACTTC.

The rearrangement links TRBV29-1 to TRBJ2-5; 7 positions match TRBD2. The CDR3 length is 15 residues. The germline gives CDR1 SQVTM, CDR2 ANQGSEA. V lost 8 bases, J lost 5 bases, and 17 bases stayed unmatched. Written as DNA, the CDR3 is TGCAGCCTCACCCGGGGGGAGGTCGGTAAGGAGACCCAGTACTTC. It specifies CSLTRGEVGKETQYF.

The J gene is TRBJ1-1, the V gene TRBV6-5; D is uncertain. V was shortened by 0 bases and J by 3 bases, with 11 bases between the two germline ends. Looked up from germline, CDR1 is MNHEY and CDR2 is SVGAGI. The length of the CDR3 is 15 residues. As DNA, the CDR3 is TGTGCCAGCAGTTACTCGCCTGGGGTCGACACTGAAGCTTTCTTT. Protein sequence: CASSYSPGVDTEAFF.

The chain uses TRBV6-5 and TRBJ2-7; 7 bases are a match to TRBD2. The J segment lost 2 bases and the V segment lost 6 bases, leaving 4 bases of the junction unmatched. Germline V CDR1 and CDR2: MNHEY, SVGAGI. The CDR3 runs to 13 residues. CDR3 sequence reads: CASRTSATYEQYF. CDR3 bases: TGTGCCAGCAGAACTAGCGCTACCTACGAGCAGTACTTC.

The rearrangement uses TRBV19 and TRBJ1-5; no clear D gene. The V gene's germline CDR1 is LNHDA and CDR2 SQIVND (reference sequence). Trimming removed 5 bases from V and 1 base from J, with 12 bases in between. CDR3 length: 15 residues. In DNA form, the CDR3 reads TGTGCCAGTAGTCCCAGGTCTGGGAGCAATCAGCCCCAGCATTTT. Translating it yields CASSPRSGSNQPQHF.

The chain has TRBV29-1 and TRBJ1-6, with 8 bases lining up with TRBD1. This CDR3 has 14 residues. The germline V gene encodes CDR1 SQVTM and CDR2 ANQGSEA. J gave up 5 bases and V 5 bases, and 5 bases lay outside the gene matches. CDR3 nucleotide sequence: TGCAGCGTTAAGAAGACAGGGGATAATTCACCCCTCCACTTT. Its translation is CSVKKTGDNSPLHF.

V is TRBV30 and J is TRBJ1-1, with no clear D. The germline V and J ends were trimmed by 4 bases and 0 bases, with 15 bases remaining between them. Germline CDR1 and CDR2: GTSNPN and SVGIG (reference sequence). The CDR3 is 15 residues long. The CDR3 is CAWKDWRRVNTEAFF. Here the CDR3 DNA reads TGTGCCTGGAAGGACTGGCGGAGGGTGAACACTGAAGCTTTCTTT.

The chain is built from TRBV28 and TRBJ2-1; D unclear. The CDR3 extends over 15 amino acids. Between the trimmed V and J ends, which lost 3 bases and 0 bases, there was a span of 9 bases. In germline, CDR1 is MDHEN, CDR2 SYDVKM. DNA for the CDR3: TGTGCCAGCAGTTTCGTCCGAAGCTCCTACAATGAGCAGTTCTTC. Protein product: CASSFVRSSYNEQFF.

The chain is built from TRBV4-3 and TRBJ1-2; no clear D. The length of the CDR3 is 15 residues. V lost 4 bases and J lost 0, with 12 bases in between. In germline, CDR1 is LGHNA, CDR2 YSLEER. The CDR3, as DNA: TGCGCCAGCAGCCGAGAGAGGAGAGCTAACTATGGCTACACCTTC. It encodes CASSRERRANYGYTF.

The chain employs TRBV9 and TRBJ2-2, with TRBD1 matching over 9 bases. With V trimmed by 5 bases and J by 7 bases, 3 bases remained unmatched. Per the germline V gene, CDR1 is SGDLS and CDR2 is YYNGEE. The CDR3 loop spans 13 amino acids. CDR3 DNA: TGTGCCAGCAGGGGGACAGGGAACGGGGAGCTGTTTTTT. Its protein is CASRGTGNGELFF.

CDR3 sequence: CASSLTWDRELAKNIQYF. CDR3 DNA sequence: TGTGCCAGCAGCCTCACCTGGGACAGGGAATTAGCCAAAAACATTCAGTACTTC. The V call is TRBV7-9, the J call TRBJ2-4, with 9 bases that match TRBD1. Germline V gene lookup returns CDR1 SEHNR and CDR2 FQNEAQ (reference sequence). This CDR3 is 18 amino acids long. Trimming took 5 bases from V and 0 from J; bases not matched to a gene: 11.

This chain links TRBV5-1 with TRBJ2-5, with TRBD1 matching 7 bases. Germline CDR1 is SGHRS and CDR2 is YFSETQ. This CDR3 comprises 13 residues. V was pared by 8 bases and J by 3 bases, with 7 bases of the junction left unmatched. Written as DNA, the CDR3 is TGCGCCAGTCACTTTGACAGGGAAGAGACCCAGTACTTC. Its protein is CASHFDREETQYF.

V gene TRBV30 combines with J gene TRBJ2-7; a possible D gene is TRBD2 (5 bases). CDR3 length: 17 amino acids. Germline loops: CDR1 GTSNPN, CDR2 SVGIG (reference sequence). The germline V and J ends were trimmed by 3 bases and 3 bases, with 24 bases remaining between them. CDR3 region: CAWSLLGGRLLNYEQYF. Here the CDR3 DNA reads TGTGCCTGGAGCCTACTAGGAGGCAGACTTCTTAACTACGAGCAGTACTTC. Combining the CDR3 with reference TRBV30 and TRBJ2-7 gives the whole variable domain SQTIHQWPATLVQPVGSPLSLECTVEGTSNPNLYWYRQAAGRGLQLLFYSVGIGQISSEVPQNLSASRPQDRQFILSSKKLLLSDSGFYLCAWSLLGGRLLNYEQYFGPGTRLTVT.

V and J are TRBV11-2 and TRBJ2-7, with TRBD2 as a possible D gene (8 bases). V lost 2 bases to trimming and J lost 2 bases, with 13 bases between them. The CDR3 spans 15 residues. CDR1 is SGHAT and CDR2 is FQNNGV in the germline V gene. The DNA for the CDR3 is TGTGCCAGCAGCTTAACGGGAGGGGGCCCCTACGAGCAGTACTTC. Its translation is CASSLTGGGPYEQYF.

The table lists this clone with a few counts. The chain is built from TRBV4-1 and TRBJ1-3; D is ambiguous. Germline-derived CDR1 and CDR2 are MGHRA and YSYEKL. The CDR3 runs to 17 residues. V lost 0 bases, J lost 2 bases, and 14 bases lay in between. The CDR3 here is CASSQDPRRGPGNTIYF. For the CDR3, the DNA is TGCGCCAGCAGCCAAGACCCTCGTCGAGGGCCTGGAAACACCATATATTTT.